This record concerns one T cell receptor (beta chain) sequence. One end of the junction does not line up with germline, which may come from a read error. With a J-beta primer mix and a sample-barcoded 5' primer, a second PCR ran about 7 to 11 cycles. Via MiXCR, TCRdb re-called the 5' RACE reads, giving one row per CDR3 protein. Here the sample spans over a million distinct CDR3 sequences, 35% to 45% being singletons. The V gene's germline CDR1 is SGHVS and CDR2 FQNEAQ. CDR3 size: 15 residues. These data belong to a study of blood T cells in healthy people across ages. Sample donors were healthy Caucasian individuals that came from Russia, aged roughly 6 to 100.

The receptor was isolated from a woman aged 18-29 years in good health. Sequenced material: blood. The gene calls are TRBV7-8 and TRBJ1-6; D is undetermined. CDR3 protein: CASSAGQTYNLPLHF. The CDR3 DNA sequence: TGTGCCAGCAGCGCCGGGCAGACCTATAATTTACCCCTCCACTTT.